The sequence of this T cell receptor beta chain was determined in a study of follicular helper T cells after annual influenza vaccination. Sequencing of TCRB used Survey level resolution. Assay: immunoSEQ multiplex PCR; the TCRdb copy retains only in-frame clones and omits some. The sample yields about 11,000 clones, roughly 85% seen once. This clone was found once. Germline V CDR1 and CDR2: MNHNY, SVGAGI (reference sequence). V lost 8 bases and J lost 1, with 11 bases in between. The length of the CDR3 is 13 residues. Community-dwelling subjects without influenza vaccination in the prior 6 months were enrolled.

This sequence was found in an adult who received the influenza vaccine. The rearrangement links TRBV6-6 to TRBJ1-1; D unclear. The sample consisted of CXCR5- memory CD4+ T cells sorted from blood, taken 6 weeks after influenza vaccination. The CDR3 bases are TGTGCCAGCCGGGAGCCGGAGAACACTGAAGCTTTCTTT. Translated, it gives CASREPENTEAFF.